This TCR beta chain was sequenced during a study of shared clonotypes between healthy human individuals. General study results and limits: Naive subsets generally exceeded memory subsets in estimated richness.

Only in-frame clones appear in the TCRdb table, and some are missing; sequencing was by immunoSEQ multiplex PCR. The data contain a few million clones, 93% of them singletons. To note about this clone: Antigen: not known.

CD8 cells regarded as naive lacked CD45RO, were positively chosen for CCR7, and omitted terminally differentiated effector memory CD45RA+ cells. Germline V lookup: CDR1 LNHDA, CDR2 SQIVND (reference sequence). The trim removed 5 bases at V and 5 bases at J, leaving 8 bases unmatched. The CDR3 totals 14 residues. The rearrangement uses TRBV19 and TRBJ1-1; 7 positions match TRBD1. The sample was naive CD8+ T cells from PBMCs. The receptor was isolated from a man younger than 30 in good health. Some clones in this sample may be carry-over from other donors' samples. CDR3 in amino acids: CASSSAGGWTEAFF. The CDR3, as DNA: TGTGCCAGTAGTTCGGCAGGGGGTTGGACTGAAGCTTTCTTT.